Below, 30 T cell receptor beta chains from the same sample are listed, as sequenced in a study of blood T cell repertoires in COVID-19. The data were produced by immunoSEQ multiplex PCR, yet TCRdb's version contains in-frame clones alone and is incomplete. The sample consists of tens of thousands of clones, around four fifths of them appearing once. The sequencing input was peripheral blood. These TCRs come from a human donor in a cohort sampled during active COVID-19.

The genes are TRBV28 and TRBJ1-1; 8 nucleotides align to TRBD1. Germline values: CDR1 MDHEN, CDR2 SYDVKM. The CDR3 consists of 15 residues. The trim removed 3 bases at V and 4 bases at J, leaving 7 bases unmatched. The CDR3 DNA sequence: TGTGCCAGCAGTTTGATTACAGGGGGGCGCACTGAAGCTTTCTTT. Translating gives CASSLITGGRTEAFF.

The chain is built from TRBV7-9 and TRBJ2-1; D not certain. Germline CDR1 SEHNR, CDR2 FQNEAQ (reference sequence). The CDR3 spans 14 residues. V lost 5 bases to trimming and J lost 8 bases, with 16 bases between them. The CDR3, as DNA: TGTGCCAGCAGCGGAACACCTAGAGTCGATGAGCAGTTCTTC. Protein product: CASSGTPRVDEQFF.

This chain joins TRBV7-9 and TRBJ1-1; weak D call: TRBD1 (5 bases). Germline V gene sequence: CDR1 SEHNR, CDR2 FQNEAQ (reference sequence). The V end was cut by 4 bases, the J end by 0 bases, with 6 bases between. CDR3 length: 13 residues. CDR3 sequence reads: CASSWDLNTEAFF. CDR3 nucleotide sequence: TGTGCCAGCAGCTGGGACTTGAACACTGAAGCTTTCTTT.

V is TRBV18 and J is TRBJ2-6; tentatively, D is TRBD1 (6 bases). The V and J ends lost 2 bases and 2 bases respectively, with 10 bases between them. In germline, CDR1 is KGHSH, CDR2 LQKENI. CDR3 length: 16 amino acids. CDR3 sequence reads: CASSPGRGAGANVLTF. The CDR3 DNA reads as TGTGCCAGCTCACCAGGCAGGGGTGCTGGGGCCAACGTCCTGACTTTC. The full variable domain, completed using reference TRBV18 and TRBJ2-6, is NAGVMQNPRHLVRRRGQEARLRCSPMKGHSHVYWYRQLPEEGLKFMVYLQKENIIDESGMPKERFSAEFPKEGPSILRIQQVVRGDSAAYFCASSPGRGAGANVLTFGAGSRLTVL.

The chain recombines TRBV11-2 with TRBJ2-7; perhaps TRBD1 as D (6 bases). V lost 3 bases to trimming and J lost 4 bases, with 16 bases between them. This CDR3 has 15 amino acids. Germline CDR1 and CDR2: SGHAT and FQNNGV. CDR3 bases: TGTGCCAGCAGCTTCTTATACAGGGCGATGTACGAGCAGTACTTC. As protein: CASSFLYRAMYEQYF.

The chain carries TRBV5-1 and TRBJ2-7; maybe TRBD2 (6 bases). The CDR3 is made up of 15 amino acids. Trimming took 4 bases from V and 0 from J, leaving 14 bases between them. The germline gives CDR1 SGHRS, CDR2 YFSETQ. The CDR3 DNA follows: TGCGCCAGCAGCACGGACTATTCAACCTCCTACGAGCAGTACTTC. This gives the protein CASSTDYSTSYEQYF.

This rearrangement joins TRBV24-1 to TRBJ2-3; weak D call: TRBD1 (6 bases). This CDR3 spans 16 amino acids. Per germline, CDR1 KGHDR and CDR2 SFDVKD. With 4 bases removed from V and 5 bases from J, the gap between germline ends came to 18 bases. The CDR3 reads CATSDPDRHGRDTQYF. CDR3 nucleotides: TGTGCCACCAGTGACCCTGACAGGCATGGTAGAGATACGCAGTATTTT.

The J gene is TRBJ2-7, the V gene TRBV9; 9 bases are shared with TRBD1. The CDR3 covers 15 residues. Germline V gene data show CDR1 as SGDLS and CDR2 as YYNGEE. Trimming cost V 4 bases and J 3 bases; bases outside gene matches: 8. CDR3 DNA sequence: TGTGCCAGCAGCCCCGGTACAGGGGGCTTCTACGAGCAGTACTTC. It encodes CASSPGTGGFYEQYF.

V usage is TRBV12-3 or TRBV12-4 and J usage is TRBJ2-6; no reliable D call. Trimming shortened V by 7 bases and J by 4 bases, and 5 bases separated the two germline ends. This CDR3 region has 12 residues. CDR3 amino acids: CASTPGANVLTF. The CDR3 DNA sequence: TGTGCCAGCACTCCCGGGGCCAACGTCCTGACTTTC.

The V gene is TRBV4-1, the J gene TRBJ2-7, with D possibly matching TRBD1 (5 bases). V was shortened by 2 bases and J by 2 bases, with 13 bases between the two germline ends. CDR1 and CDR2 (germline): MGHRA, YSYEKL. This CDR3 has 15 amino acids. DNA of the CDR3: TGCGCCAGCAGCCAACACGTCACAGGCACCTACGAGCAGTACTTC. Translated, it gives CASSQHVTGTYEQYF.

The rearrangement links TRBV7-9 to TRBJ1-5; tentative D call: TRBD1 (5 bases). V was shortened by 2 bases and J by 4 bases, with 15 bases between the two germline ends. The CDR3 sequence is 16 residues long. From germline, CDR1 is SEHNR and CDR2 FQNEAQ (reference sequence). This CDR3 reads CASSLWAGGRNQPQHF. CDR3 nucleotide sequence: TGTGCCAGCAGCTTATGGGCCGGGGGAAGAAATCAGCCCCAGCATTTT.

The rearrangement links TRBV19 to TRBJ1-1; maybe TRBD1 (5 bases). The CDR3 runs to 16 residues. V lost 5 bases and J 3 bases, leaving 19 bases between the germline ends. The V gene's germline CDR1 is LNHDA and CDR2 SQIVND (reference sequence). The CDR3 nucleotides are TGTGCCAGTAGTTCTATGACAGAGAGCTTGGACACTGAAGCTTTCTTT. Its protein is CASSSMTESLDTEAFF. Together with reference TRBV19 and TRBJ1-1, the CDR3 gives the full variable domain: DGGITQSPKYLFRKEGQNVTLSCEQNLNHDAMYWYRQDPGQGLRLIYYSQIVNDFQKGDIAEGYSVSREKKESFPLTVTSAQKNPTAFYLCASSSMTESLDTEAFFGQGTRLTVV.

The chain has TRBV7-9 and TRBJ1-3, with D perhaps TRBD1 (5 bases). This CDR3 has 12 amino acids. Germline CDR1 and CDR2: SEHNR and FQNEAQ (reference sequence). The V gene lost 6 bases and the J gene lost 4 bases, with 7 bases spanning the gap. The CDR3 DNA is TGTGCCAGCAGACAGGAGGGAAACACCATATATTTT. It is translated as CASRQEGNTIYF.

This clone has just a few counts. V usage is TRBV5-1 and J usage is TRBJ1-6; TRBD1 agrees at 7 bases. Germline V gives CDR1 SGHRS, CDR2 YFSETQ. V lost 0 bases, J lost 0 bases, and 12 bases stayed unmatched. This CDR3 is built from 20 residues. The CDR3 nucleotides are TGCGCCAGCAGCTTGGGAGTCAAGGGCAGGGGGAGCTCCTATAATTCACCCCTCCACTTT. This encodes CASSLGVKGRGSSYNSPLHF.

This clone came up once. The gene calls are TRBV6-2 or TRBV6-3 and TRBJ1-5, with a tentative D call TRBD1 (5 bases). Germline assignment: CDR1 MNHEY and CDR2 SVGEGT. V was pared by 2 bases and J by 0 bases, with 14 bases between. There are 17 residues in the CDR3. The CDR3 DNA reads TGTGCCAGCAGTTACCCCACCGGCGGACATAGCAATCAGCCCCAGCATTTT. As protein: CASSYPTGGHSNQPQHF.

This clone was detected only a few times. This chain links TRBV7-9 with TRBJ2-7, with D tentatively TRBD1 (5 bases). There are 14 residues in the CDR3. Trimming shortened V by 5 bases and J by 0 bases, and 11 bases separated the two germline ends. Per germline, CDR1 SEHNR and CDR2 FQNEAQ (reference sequence). CDR3 loop: CASSRPGFSYEQYF. The CDR3 bases are TGTGCCAGCAGCCGGCCAGGGTTCTCCTACGAGCAGTACTTC.

The chain links TRBV7-6 to TRBJ2-7; D is possibly TRBD2 (6 bases). V lost 0 bases and J lost 0, with 6 bases in between. The CDR3 sequence is 14 residues long. Germline V gene sequence: CDR1 SGHVS, CDR2 FNYEAQ. CDR3 sequence: CASSLAGSSYEQYF. CDR3 bases: TGTGCCAGCAGCTTAGCCGGGAGCTCCTACGAGCAGTACTTC.

The chain combines TRBV28 with TRBJ1-2; 7 nucleotides match TRBD1. The V and J ends lost 3 bases and 4 bases, in that order; junction bases with no gene match: 11. CDR3 length equals 16 residues. The germline CDR1 and CDR2 sequences are MDHEN and SYDVKM. This chain's CDR3 is CASSFGGTAAPYGYTF. In DNA form, the CDR3 reads TGTGCCAGCAGTTTCGGTGGGACAGCCGCTCCCTATGGCTACACCTTC.

This clone was counted once. This rearrangement joins TRBV7-9 to TRBJ1-1, with 8 bases matching TRBD1. The ends lost 5 bases at V and 1 base at J; junction bases unmatched: 3. Germline V gene lookup returns CDR1 SEHNR and CDR2 FQNEAQ (reference sequence). This CDR3 comprises 14 residues. Here the CDR3 DNA reads TGTGCCAGCAGCCAAGGACAGGGGAACACTGAAGCTTTCTTT. Protein product: CASSQGQGNTEAFF.

The V and J genes are TRBV4-1 and TRBJ1-2; 8 nucleotides match TRBD1. V shed 2 bases, J shed 7 bases, and the junction held 9 bases outside the gene matches. CDR1 MGHRA and CDR2 YSYEKL come from the germline V gene. The CDR3 extends over 15 amino acids. CDR3 region: CASSQPLDRGSGYTF. CDR3 in DNA: TGCGCCAGCAGCCAACCCCTCGACAGGGGATCTGGCTACACCTTC.

This clone was detected once. The chain recombines TRBV27 with TRBJ1-6; a possible D gene is TRBD1 (6 bases). The CDR3 runs to 14 residues. Germline CDR1 reads MNHEY; CDR2 reads SMNVEV (reference sequence). Trimming cost V 6 bases and J 10 bases, with 16 bases left between them. This CDR3 reads CASSPARDKSPLHF. The CDR3 bases are TGTGCCAGCAGCCCCGCCCGGGACAAATCACCCCTCCACTTT.

This chain uses TRBV19 with TRBJ1-2; 7 bases map to TRBD1. Germline trimming cut 6 bases from V and 5 bases from J; bases unmatched to any gene: 9. In germline, CDR1 is LNHDA, CDR2 SQIVND (reference sequence). The CDR3 runs 14 residues. The CDR3 DNA is TGTGCCAGTAGGAAGACAGGGAACCCGTATGGCTACACCTTC. Translation gives CASRKTGNPYGYTF.

The CDR3 protein is CASSHGGSEQYF. The CDR3 bases are TGTGCCAGCAGTCACGGCGGGAGCGAGCAGTACTTC. The rearrangement joins TRBV6-6 to TRBJ2-7; TRBD2 matches 7 bases. Germline CDR1 is MNHNY and CDR2 is SVGAGI (reference sequence). The CDR3 length is 12 residues. With 5 bases clipped from V and 6 bases from J, the junction kept 4 bases outside the gene matches.

This clone was observed a handful of times. The CDR3 loop is CASSNTANQPQHF. As DNA, the CDR3 is TGTGCCAGTAGTAATACAGCTAATCAGCCCCAGCATTTT. The gene calls are TRBV19 and TRBJ1-5; D ambiguous. V was cut by 4 bases and J by 4 bases, with 8 bases left in between. CDR3 length: 13 amino acids. Germline V lookup: CDR1 LNHDA, CDR2 SQIVND (reference sequence).

This chain links TRBV19 with TRBJ1-2; no definite D call. The CDR3 length is 14 residues. V was cut by 3 bases and J by 4 bases, with 12 bases left in between. CDR1 and CDR2 (germline): LNHDA, SQIVND (reference sequence). The CDR3 region is CASSIRGNFYGYTF. CDR3 DNA sequence: TGTGCCAGTAGTATTCGGGGAAATTTCTATGGCTACACCTTC.

The chain is built from TRBV9 and TRBJ1-2; 10 nucleotides match TRBD1. The CDR3 has 13 residues. V was clipped by 7 bases and J by 2 bases; unmatched bases: 2. Germline CDR1 is SGDLS and CDR2 is YYNGEE. In DNA form, the CDR3 reads TGTGCCAGCGGACAGGGGGGCAACTATGGCTACACCTTC. It specifies CASGQGGNYGYTF.

J is TRBJ2-6 and V is TRBV5-1, with 9 bases identical to TRBD1. The CDR3 runs to 21 residues. Germline CDR1 is SGHRS and CDR2 is YFSETQ. V gave up 0 bases and J gave up 0 bases; unmatched junction bases: 13. The CDR3 DNA sequence: TGCGCCAGCAGCTTGGGCGGTCATTGGACAGGGGAAAACTCTGGGGCCAACGTCCTGACTTTC. It yields the protein CASSLGGHWTGENSGANVLTF.

The chain carries TRBV19 and TRBJ2-5, with 12 bases identical to TRBD2. V was clipped by 5 bases and J by 4 bases; unmatched bases: 5. Germline assignment: CDR1 LNHDA and CDR2 SQIVND (reference sequence). The CDR3 is 15 residues long. CDR3 bases: TGTGCCAGTAGTCGCCTAGCGGGGGGGCGAGAGACCCAGTACTTC. This translates into CASSRLAGGRETQYF.

CDR3 amino acids: CASSHTETGAGEYEQYF. CDR3 nucleotides: TGCGCCAGCAGCCATACGGAAACAGGGGCTGGGGAGTACGAGCAGTACTTC. This chain uses TRBV5-1 with TRBJ2-7; TRBD1 matches at 7 bases. V was pared by 4 bases and J by 4 bases, with 17 bases of the junction left unmatched. Looked up from germline, CDR1 is SGHRS and CDR2 is YFSETQ. There are 17 residues in the CDR3.

The V gene is TRBV5-1, the J gene TRBJ2-2, with TRBD2 identical over 7 bases. Germline V gene sequence: CDR1 SGHRS, CDR2 YFSETQ. J lost 6 bases, V lost 4 bases, and 24 bases had no gene match. CDR3 length: 20 amino acids. CDR3 sequence reads: CASSPGGGALGLSPAGELFF. The DNA for the CDR3 is TGCGCCAGCAGCCCGGGAGGCGGTGCCTTGGGACTCTCACCCGCCGGGGAGCTGTTTTTT.